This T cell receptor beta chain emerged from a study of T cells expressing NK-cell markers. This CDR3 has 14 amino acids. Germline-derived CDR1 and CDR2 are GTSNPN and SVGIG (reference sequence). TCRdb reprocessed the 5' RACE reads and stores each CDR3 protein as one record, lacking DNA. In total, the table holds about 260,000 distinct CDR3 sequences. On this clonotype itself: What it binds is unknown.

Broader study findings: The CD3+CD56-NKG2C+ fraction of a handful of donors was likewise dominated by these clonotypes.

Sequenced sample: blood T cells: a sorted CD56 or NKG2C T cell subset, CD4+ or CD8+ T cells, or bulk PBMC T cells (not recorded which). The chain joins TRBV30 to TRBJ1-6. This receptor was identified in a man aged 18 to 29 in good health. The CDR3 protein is CAWRIGSGRSPLHF.